This T cell receptor beta chain originates from a study of blood T cell repertoires in COVID-19. In the study overall: Whether acute or convalescent, the COVID-19 samples came from the United States, Italy and Spain.

There are 15 residues in the CDR3. Between the trimmed V and J ends, which lost 4 bases and 2 bases, there was a span of 13 bases. Per the germline V gene, CDR1 is SGHDT and CDR2 is YYEEEE. Profiling relied on immunoSEQ multiplex PCR, and the TCRdb table lists in-frame clones only, not all of them. The data hold hundreds of thousands of clones, with about four fifths observed a single time. The chain has TRBV5-6 and TRBJ1-5; the D gene is possibly TRBD1 (6 bases). Sequenced material: peripheral blood. The TCR originated in a woman aged 80 or older with COVID-19, enrolled during active disease. This CDR3 is CASSRRGSGNQPQHF. CDR3 nucleotides: TGTGCCAGCAGCAGAAGGGGGTCGGGCAATCAGCCCCAGCATTTT.